The clone carrying this T cell receptor (beta chain) came up a few times. These data come from a study of early T cells in non-severe SARS-CoV-2 infection. V was cut by 6 bases and J by 14 bases, with 17 bases left in between. The CDR3 covers 11 residues. Germline V CDR1 and CDR2: DFQATT, SNEGSKA (reference sequence). The protocol attached unique molecular identifiers to individual cDNA molecules. Each CDR3 protein gets one entry after TCRdb re-called the 5' RACE reads with MiXCR. The data hold some 89,000 distinct CDR3 sequences, with approximately 11% observed a single time. This material consisted of whole blood, taken at baseline. The receptor comes from an adult who was a healthcare worker with PCR-confirmed SARS-CoV-2 infection or an uninfected control (not recorded which). The gene calls are TRBV20-1 and TRBJ2-1; D may match TRBD1 or TRBD2 (5 bases each). For the CDR3, the DNA is TGCAGTGCGAGAACGGGGCCTCTTGAGTTCTTC. Translating it yields CSARTGPLEFF.